One T cell receptor (beta chain) is described in this entry. PCR employed 60 Vbeta and 13 Jbeta primers. Profiling relied on immunoSEQ multiplex PCR, and the TCRdb table lists in-frame clones only, not all of them. The table has more than 200,000 clones, less than 85% seen once. The data stem from a study of cytomegalovirus exposure and HLA in healthy donors. The germline CDR1 and CDR2 sequences are MNHEY and SVGAGI. Trimming cost V 6 bases and J 11 bases, with 16 bases left between them. This CDR3 comprises 12 residues. The TCR originated in a girl aged 2 to 10 in good health and CMV-seronegative. Sequenced material: PBMCs. This chain connects TRBV6-5 to TRBJ1-1, with no clear D. In DNA form, the CDR3 reads TGTGCCAGCAGCTCGGACGCGGGGTCTGCTTTCTTT. Its translation is CASSSDAGSAFF.